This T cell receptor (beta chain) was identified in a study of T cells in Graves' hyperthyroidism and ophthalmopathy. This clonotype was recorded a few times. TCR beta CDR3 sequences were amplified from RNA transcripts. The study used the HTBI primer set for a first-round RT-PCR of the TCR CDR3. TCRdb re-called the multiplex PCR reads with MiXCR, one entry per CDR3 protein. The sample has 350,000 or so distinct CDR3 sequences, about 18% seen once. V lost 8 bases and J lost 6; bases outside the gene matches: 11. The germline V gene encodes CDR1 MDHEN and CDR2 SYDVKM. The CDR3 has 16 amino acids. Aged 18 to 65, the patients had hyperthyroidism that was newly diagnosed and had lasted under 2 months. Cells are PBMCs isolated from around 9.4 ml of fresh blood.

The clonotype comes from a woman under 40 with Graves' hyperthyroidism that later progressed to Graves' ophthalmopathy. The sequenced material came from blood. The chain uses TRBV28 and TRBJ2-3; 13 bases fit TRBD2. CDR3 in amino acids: CASVGGTSGILDTQYF. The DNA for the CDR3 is TGTGCCAGCGTAGGGGGGACTAGCGGGATCCTGGATACGCAGTATTTT.